Presented here are 13 T cell receptor beta chains from one specimen sequenced in a study of regulatory T cells in long-lasting Graves disease. Construction of the TCR beta libraries employed iRepertoire HTBI primers in conjunction with Arm-PCR of CDR3 regions. TCRdb reanalysed the multiplex PCR reads using MiXCR and keeps one entry per CDR3 protein. The repertoire holds roughly 470,000 distinct CDR3 sequences, with around 21% as singletons. Time point of the sample: persistent/refractory GD, antithyroid drugs over 5 years with positive TRAb. RNA extracted from PBMCs served as the sequencing template. This sample comprised peripheral blood mononuclear cells (PBMCs), obtained when the disease was refractory, from a patient treated with antithyroid drugs. The receptors were gathered from a female donor with Graves disease.

The chain recombines TRBV6-6 with TRBJ2-4, with TRBD2 as a possible D gene (6 bases). The V gene's germline CDR1 is MNHNY and CDR2 SVGAGI (reference sequence). Trimming stripped 0 bases from V and 0 bases from J, with 15 bases between. The CDR3 has 18 amino acids. CDR3 in amino acids: CASSYSRRESGAKNIQYF. The CDR3 bases are TGTGCCAGCAGTTACTCGCGACGGGAGTCGGGAGCCAAAAACATTCAGTACTTC.

This clonotype has only a few counts. This rearrangement joins TRBV10-3 to TRBJ1-2; 9 bases are a match to TRBD1. After removal of 2 bases from V and 8 bases from J, the junction contained 9 bases not matched to a gene. In germline, CDR1 is ENHRY, CDR2 SYGVKD. The length of the CDR3 is 15 residues. The DNA for the CDR3 is TGTGCCATCAGTGAGAATTCCGGGACAGGGAACGGCTACACCTTC. Amino acid sequence: CAISENSGTGNGYTF.

The V and J genes are TRBV27 and TRBJ2-1, with a tentative D call TRBD2 (5 bases). Germline lookup yields CDR1 MNHEY and CDR2 SMNVEV (reference sequence). V was clipped by 7 bases and J by 3 bases, with 16 bases between them. CDR3 length: 15 amino acids. CDR3: CASTSIQRNYNEQFF. CDR3 DNA sequence: TGTGCCAGCACTTCAATCCAGCGGAACTACAATGAGCAGTTCTTC.

This clonotype was recorded many times. This chain uses TRBV6-1 with TRBJ1-2; perhaps TRBD1 as D (6 bases). V was cut by 5 bases and J by 4 bases, with 17 bases left in between. Germline V CDR1 and CDR2: MNHNS, SASEGT. This CDR3 has 15 residues. The CDR3 DNA reads TGTGCCAGCAGTAAAGAAATCGGGACACCCTATGGCTACACCTTC. Translated, it gives CASSKEIGTPYGYTF.

This clonotype showed up many times. This chain connects TRBV3-1 to TRBJ2-4; a possible D gene is TRBD2 (5 bases). The CDR3 sequence is 16 residues long. Trimming shortened V by 0 bases and J by 8 bases, and 17 bases separated the two germline ends. Per germline, CDR1 LGHDT and CDR2 YNNKEL (reference sequence). The CDR3: CASSQEAGGEWDIQYF. The DNA of the CDR3 is TGTGCCAGCAGCCAAGAGGCAGGAGGAGAATGGGACATTCAGTACTTC.

This clonotype was observed a few times. The V gene is TRBV19, the J gene TRBJ2-5, with D hard to call. The CDR3 is 13 amino acids. Germline V CDR1 and CDR2: LNHDA, SQIVND (reference sequence). Trimming took 5 bases from V and 4 from J, leaving 11 bases between them. In DNA, the CDR3 is TGTGCCAGTAGTCCTTCTCACGGAGAGACCCAGTACTTC. Translation gives CASSPSHGETQYF.

The CDR3 reads CASSLESTGGRNSPLHF. The DNA of the CDR3 is TGTGCCAGCAGCCTCGAAAGCACAGGGGGCCGAAATTCACCCCTCCACTTT. The J gene is TRBJ1-6, the V gene TRBV5-4, with TRBD1 matching over 9 bases. V shed 4 bases and J 7 bases; nucleotides not matched to a gene: 12. CDR1 is SGHNT, CDR2 YYREEE, per germline (reference sequence). This CDR3 is built from 17 residues.

This clonotype was picked up a small number of times. The rearrangement links TRBV7-9 to TRBJ1-1; D gene unclear. Germline CDR1 SEHNR, CDR2 FQNEAQ (reference sequence). Trimming stripped 5 bases from V and 4 bases from J, with 14 bases between. The CDR3 is 14 amino acids. The CDR3 sequence is CASSPSGRGTEAFF. The CDR3 DNA sequence: TGTGCCAGCAGCCCTTCCGGGCGGGGCACTGAAGCTTTCTTT.

This clonotype showed up just a few times. The CDR3 sequence is CATSAIWGDTEAFF. The CDR3 nucleotides are TGTGCCACCAGCGCAATATGGGGGGATACTGAAGCTTTCTTT. The chain uses TRBV15 and TRBJ1-1; D is possibly TRBD1 (5 bases). V gave up 5 bases and J gave up 5 bases, with 15 bases separating them. The CDR3 is 14 residues long. Germline loops: CDR1 LNHNV, CDR2 YYDKDF (reference sequence).

This clonotype was counted many times. The chain is built from TRBV6-5 and TRBJ2-7; D call uncertain. V lost 2 bases and J lost 2, with 16 bases in between. CDR1 MNHEY and CDR2 SVGAGI come from the germline V gene. The CDR3 has 16 residues. The CDR3, as DNA: TGTGCCAGCAGTTACCCTAGACCCAGGAAGCCCTACGAGCAGTACTTC. It specifies CASSYPRPRKPYEQYF.

This chain joins TRBV24-1 and TRBJ2-3, with D hard to call. CDR1 KGHDR and CDR2 SFDVKD come from the germline V gene. The CDR3 spans 12 residues. The ends were cut back, 0 bases at V and 5 bases at J, with 2 bases in the middle. CDR3 protein: CATSDLGDTQYF. The CDR3 bases are TGTGCCACCAGTGATTTGGGAGATACGCAGTATTTT.

This clonotype was observed a few times. The genes are TRBV5-4 and TRBJ1-2; no definite D call. V lost 2 bases, J lost 6 bases, and 14 bases lay in between. The CDR3 totals 14 residues. Germline assignment: CDR1 SGHNT and CDR2 YYREEE (reference sequence). The CDR3 reads CASSFLMASNGYTF. The CDR3 nucleotides are TGTGCCAGCAGCTTTCTGATGGCGAGTAATGGCTACACCTTC.

This clonotype was seen at least ten times. This chain joins TRBV12-3 or TRBV12-4 and TRBJ1-1, with D perhaps matching TRBD1 (6 bases). Trimming cost V 5 bases and J 1 base, with 8 bases left between them. The CDR3 has 13 amino acids. CDR3 in amino acids: CASSKDRNTEAFF. CDR3 bases: TGTGCCAGCAGTAAGGACAGGAACACTGAAGCTTTCTTT.